The 4 T cell receptor beta chains listed next were all sequenced from one sample in a study of blood T cell repertoires in COVID-19. Some clones are missing from TCRdb's copy, which holds only in-frame ones; the method was immunoSEQ multiplex PCR. The repertoire consists of tens of thousands of clones, with 86% occurring once and the leading ten covering 1.3%. Sequencing was carried out using peripheral blood. These receptor sequences come from a man in his 60s with acute or convalescent COVID-19.

CDR3: CASSYMTGSYNSPLHF. CDR3 nucleotide sequence: TGTGCCAGCAGTTATATGACAGGCAGCTATAATTCACCCCTCCACTTT. V gene TRBV6-2 or TRBV6-3 combines with J gene TRBJ1-6, with D possibly TRBD1 on 6 matching bases. Between the trimmed V and J ends, which lost 3 bases and 3 bases, there was a span of 12 bases. The germline V gene has CDR1 MNHEY and CDR2 SVGEGT. This CDR3 has 16 amino acids.

In this sample, this clone turned up once. V is TRBV5-6 and J is TRBJ2-1, with 9 bases identical to TRBD1. Germline V gene lookup returns CDR1 SGHDT and CDR2 YYEEEE. The CDR3 is 15 residues long. V was pared by 0 bases and J by 9 bases, with 7 bases of the junction left unmatched. DNA for the CDR3: TGTGCCAGCAGCTTGGTGAGGACAGGGGAACTTGAGCAGTTCTTC. Protein sequence: CASSLVRTGELEQFF.

The V call is TRBV12-2, the J call TRBJ2-7; the tabulated D call, TRBD2, remains unverified against the DNA. TRBV12-2 corresponds to a pseudogene. This CDR3 comprises 14 residues. CDR3 region: CASRLAPTGYEQYF. Written as DNA, the CDR3 is TGTGCAAGTCGCTTAGCCCCGACTGGCTACGAGCAGTACTTC.

The chain couples TRBV7-6 to TRBJ1-1; no firm D call. The germline V and J ends were trimmed by 0 bases and 4 bases, with 12 bases remaining between them. Germline loops: CDR1 SGHVS, CDR2 FNYEAQ. This CDR3 contains 15 residues. CDR3 protein: CASSLASGSSTEAFF. The DNA for the CDR3 is TGTGCCAGCAGCTTAGCTTCGGGGAGTAGCACTGAAGCTTTCTTT. The full variable domain, in which reference TRBV7-6 and TRBJ1-1 provide the parts outside the CDR3, is GAGVSQSPRYKVTKRGQDVALRCDPISGHVSLYWYRQALGQGPEFLTYFNYEAQQDKSGLPNDRFSAERPEGSISTLTIQRTEQRDSAMYRCASSLASGSSTEAFFGQGTRLTVV.